This T cell receptor (beta chain) was sequenced during a study of blood T cell repertoires in COVID-19. Study at large: Acute and convalescent COVID-19 specimens originated in the United States, Italy and Spain. Sources were T cells, B-cell-depleted T cells, or PBMCs; the material itself was cDNA or gDNA.

The table lists this clone with a few counts. Per the original methods: By means of reference gene primer amplification, nucleated cell counts were estimated. Some clones are missing from TCRdb's copy, which holds only in-frame ones; the method was immunoSEQ multiplex PCR. From that table come the V and J calls and clone size; the DNA was used to work out D and trimming. The table has 200,000 to 250,000 clones, roughly 86% seen once. Germline CDR1 is LGHNA and CDR2 is YSLEER. With 1 base removed from V and 8 bases from J, the gap between germline ends came to 17 bases. The CDR3 loop spans 15 amino acids.

The rearrangement uses TRBV4-3 and TRBJ1-2; D is perhaps TRBD1 (6 bases). The receptor was derived from a woman in her twenties or thirties who had recovered from COVID-19. Sequencing used peripheral blood. The CDR3 coding sequence is TGCGCCAGCAGCCAAGGGTCCCCAGGGGTCGTGGGCTACACCTTC. It translates to CASSQGSPGVVGYTF.